The source of this T cell receptor (beta chain) is a study of blood T cells in healthy people across ages. Findings and limits, study-wide: The unsorted PBMCs prevented any conclusive comparison of naive versus antigen-experienced cells. The fall in TCR beta diversity per million T cells was roughly linear with age.

Ten or more counts support this clonotype. Its antigen is currently unknown. The CDR3 contains 14 residues. Between the trimmed V and J ends, which lost 4 bases and 3 bases, there was a span of 9 bases. Germline lookup yields CDR1 SEHNR and CDR2 FQNEAQ (reference sequence). A second PCR of about 7 to 11 cycles used a sample-barcoded 5' primer and a J-beta primer mix. Each of the cDNA molecules was tagged by a template-switch adaptor with 12 random nucleotides. TCRdb re-called the 5' RACE reads through MiXCR, storing one row per CDR3 protein. Here the sample spans about 620,000 distinct CDR3 sequences, around 21% being singletons.

The chain has TRBV7-9 and TRBJ1-4, with D possibly matching TRBD1 (5 bases). The sequence was collected from a man in his 70s in good health. The sequencing sample was made of blood. CDR3 loop: CASSYDRPNEKLFF. The CDR3 coding sequence is TGTGCCAGCAGCTACGACAGACCTAATGAAAAACTGTTTTTT. The whole variable domain, remainder taken from reference TRBV7-9 and TRBJ1-4, is DTGVSQNPRHKITKRGQNVTFRCDPISEHNRLYWYRQTLGQGPEFLTYFQNEAQLEKSRLLSDRFSAERPKGSFSTLEIQRTEQGDSAMYLCASSYDRPNEKLFFGSGTQLSVL.